The 2 T cell receptor beta chains below all came from one sample that was sequenced in a study of T cells of healthy individuals. TCRdb redid the calling of the 5' RACE reads with MiXCR, one entry per CDR3 protein. The sample includes some 69,000 distinct CDR3 sequences, roughly 15% of them seen just once. These receptors were taken from a human donor in good health.

V and J are TRBV29-1 and TRBJ1-2; perhaps TRBD1 as D (5 bases). The CDR3 sequence is 12 residues long. Per the germline V gene, CDR1 is SQVTM and CDR2 is ANQGSEA. V was clipped by 4 bases and J by 2 bases, with 8 bases between them. CDR3 protein: CSVVSGNYGYTF. The CDR3 nucleotides are TGCAGCGTTGTGTCAGGGAACTATGGCTACACCTTC. Looking up the rest from reference TRBV29-1 and TRBJ1-2 gives the full variable domain: SAVISQKPSRDICQRGTSLTIQCQVDSQVTMMFWYRQQPGQSLTLIATANQGSEATYESGFVIDKFPISRPNLTFSTLTVSNMSPEDSSIYLCSVVSGNYGYTFGSGTRLTVV.

V is TRBV28 and J is TRBJ2-3; 9 bases map to TRBD2. Germline CDR1 and CDR2: MDHEN and SYDVKM. This CDR3 has 14 amino acids. Trimming took 6 bases from V and 4 from J; bases not matched to a gene: 5. The CDR3 region is CASRPGLASDTQYF. The CDR3 DNA reads as TGTGCCAGCAGGCCAGGACTAGCGTCAGATACGCAGTATTTT.